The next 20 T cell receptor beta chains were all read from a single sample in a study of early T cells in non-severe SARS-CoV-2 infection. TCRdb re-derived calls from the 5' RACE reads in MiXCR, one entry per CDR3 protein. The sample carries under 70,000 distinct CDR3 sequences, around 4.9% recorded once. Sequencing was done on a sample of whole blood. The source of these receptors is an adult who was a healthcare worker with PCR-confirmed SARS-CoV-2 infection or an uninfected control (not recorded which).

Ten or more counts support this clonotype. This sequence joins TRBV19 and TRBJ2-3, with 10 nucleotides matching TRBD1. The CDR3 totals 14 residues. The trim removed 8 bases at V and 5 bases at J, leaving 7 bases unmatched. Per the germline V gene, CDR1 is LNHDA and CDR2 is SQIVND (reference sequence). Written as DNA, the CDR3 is TGTGCCAGTGGAGACAGGGGGCGGGAAGATACGCAGTATTTT. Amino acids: CASGDRGREDTQYF.

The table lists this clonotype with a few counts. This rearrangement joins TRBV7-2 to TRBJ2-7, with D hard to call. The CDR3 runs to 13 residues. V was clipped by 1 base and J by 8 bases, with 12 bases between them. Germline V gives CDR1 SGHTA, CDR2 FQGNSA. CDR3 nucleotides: TGTGCCAGCAGCTTAGATCCTGTTGTGAAGCAGTACTTC. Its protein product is CASSLDPVVKQYF. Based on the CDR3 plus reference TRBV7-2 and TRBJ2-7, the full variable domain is GAGVSQSPSNKVTEKGKDVELRCDPISGHTALYWYRQSLGQGLEFLIYFQGNSAPDKSGLPSDRFSAERTGGSVSTLTIQRTQQEDSAVYLCASSLDPVVKQYFGPGTRLTVT.

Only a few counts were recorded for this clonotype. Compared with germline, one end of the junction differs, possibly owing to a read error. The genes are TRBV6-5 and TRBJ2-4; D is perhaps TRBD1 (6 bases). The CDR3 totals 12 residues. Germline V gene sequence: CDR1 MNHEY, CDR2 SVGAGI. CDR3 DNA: TGTGCCAGCAGGGAACAGGGAGTGAGGATTCCCTTC. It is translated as CASREQGVRIPF.

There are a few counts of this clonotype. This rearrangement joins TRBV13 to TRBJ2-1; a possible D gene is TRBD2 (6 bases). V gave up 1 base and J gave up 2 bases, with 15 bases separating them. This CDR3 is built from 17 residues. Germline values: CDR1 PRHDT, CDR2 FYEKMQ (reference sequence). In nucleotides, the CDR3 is TGTGCCAGCAGCTTAGTAGTGTCGGCGGGAACCTACAATGAGCAGTTCTTC. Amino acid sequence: CASSLVVSAGTYNEQFF.

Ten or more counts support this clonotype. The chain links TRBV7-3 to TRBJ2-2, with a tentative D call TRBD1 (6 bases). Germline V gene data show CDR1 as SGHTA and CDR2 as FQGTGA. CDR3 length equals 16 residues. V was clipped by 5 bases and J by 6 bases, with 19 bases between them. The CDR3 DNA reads TGTGCCAGCAGCCCCAGGGACACACCAGTCCCCGGGGAGCTGTTTTTT. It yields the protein CASSPRDTPVPGELFF.

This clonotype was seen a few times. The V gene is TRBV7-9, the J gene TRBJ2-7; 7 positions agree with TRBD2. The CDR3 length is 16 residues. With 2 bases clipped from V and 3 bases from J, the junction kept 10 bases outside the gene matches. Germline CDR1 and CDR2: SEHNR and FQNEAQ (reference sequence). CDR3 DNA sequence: TGTGCCAGCAGCTTATCGAACCCCGGGACTATCTACGAGCAGTACTTC. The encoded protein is CASSLSNPGTIYEQYF.

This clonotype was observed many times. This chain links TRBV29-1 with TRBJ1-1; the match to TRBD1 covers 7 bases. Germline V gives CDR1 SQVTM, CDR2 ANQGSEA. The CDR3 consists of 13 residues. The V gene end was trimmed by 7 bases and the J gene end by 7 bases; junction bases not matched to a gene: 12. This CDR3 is CSAKDRKGNEAFF. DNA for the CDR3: TGCAGCGCCAAGGACAGGAAAGGAAATGAAGCTTTCTTT.

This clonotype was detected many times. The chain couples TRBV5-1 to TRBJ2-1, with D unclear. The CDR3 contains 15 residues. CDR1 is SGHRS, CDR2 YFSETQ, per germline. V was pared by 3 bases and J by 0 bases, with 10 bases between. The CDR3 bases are TGCGCCAGCAGCTCCTTCAAGAGCTCCTACAATGAGCAGTTCTTC. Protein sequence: CASSSFKSSYNEQFF.

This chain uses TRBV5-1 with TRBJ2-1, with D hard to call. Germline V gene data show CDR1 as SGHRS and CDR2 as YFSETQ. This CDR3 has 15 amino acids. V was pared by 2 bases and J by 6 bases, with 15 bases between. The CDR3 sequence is CASSFPRAYGNEQFF. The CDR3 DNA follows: TGCGCCAGCAGCTTCCCCCGGGCTTACGGCAATGAGCAGTTCTTC.

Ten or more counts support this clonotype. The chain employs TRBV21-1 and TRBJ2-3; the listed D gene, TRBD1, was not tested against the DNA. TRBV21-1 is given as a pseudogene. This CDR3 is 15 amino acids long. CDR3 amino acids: CASSIREGLTDTQYF. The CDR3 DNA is TGTGCCAGCAGCATCCGTGAGGGGCTCACAGATACGCAGTATTTT.

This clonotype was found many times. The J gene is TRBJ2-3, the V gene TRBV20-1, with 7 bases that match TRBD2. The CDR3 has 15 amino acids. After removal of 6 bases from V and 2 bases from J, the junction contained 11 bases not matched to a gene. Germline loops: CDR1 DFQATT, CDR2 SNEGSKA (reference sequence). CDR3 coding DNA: TGCAGTGCCCTGGTCGGGGGGTCCAACACAGATACGCAGTATTTT. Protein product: CSALVGGSNTDTQYF.

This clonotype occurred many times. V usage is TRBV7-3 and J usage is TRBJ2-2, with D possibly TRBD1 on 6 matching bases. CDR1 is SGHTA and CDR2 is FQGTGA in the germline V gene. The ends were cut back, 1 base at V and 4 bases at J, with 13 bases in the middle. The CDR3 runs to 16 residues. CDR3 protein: CASSLSPGAVTGELFF. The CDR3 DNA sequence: TGTGCCAGCAGCTTAAGTCCAGGGGCTGTCACCGGGGAGCTGTTTTTT.

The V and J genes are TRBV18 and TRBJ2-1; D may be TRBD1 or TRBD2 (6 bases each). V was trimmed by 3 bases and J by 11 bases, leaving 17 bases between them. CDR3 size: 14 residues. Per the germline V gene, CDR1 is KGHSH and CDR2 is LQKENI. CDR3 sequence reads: CASSPNDVGGQQFF. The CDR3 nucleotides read TGTGCCAGCTCACCGAACGACGTGGGGGGCCAGCAGTTCTTC.

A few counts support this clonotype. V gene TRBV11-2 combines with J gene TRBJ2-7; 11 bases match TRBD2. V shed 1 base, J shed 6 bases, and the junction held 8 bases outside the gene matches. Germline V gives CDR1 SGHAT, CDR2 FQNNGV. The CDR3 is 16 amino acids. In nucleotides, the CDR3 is TGTGCCAGCAGCTTAGTGGTAGCGGGAGGGCCCTCCGAGCAGTACTTC. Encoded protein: CASSLVVAGGPSEQYF. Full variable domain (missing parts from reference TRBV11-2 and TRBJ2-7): EAGVAQSPRYKIIEKRQSVAFWCNPISGHATLYWYQQILGQGPKLLIQFQNNGVVDDSQLPKDRFSAERLKGVDSTLKIQPAKLEDSAVYLCASSLVVAGGPSEQYFGPGTRLTVT.

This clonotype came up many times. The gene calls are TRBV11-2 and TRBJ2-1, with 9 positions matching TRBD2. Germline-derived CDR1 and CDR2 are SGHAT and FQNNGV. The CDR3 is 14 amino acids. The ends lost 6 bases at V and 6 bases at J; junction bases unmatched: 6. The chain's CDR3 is CASRLSSGSNEQFF. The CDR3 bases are TGTGCCAGCAGGTTAAGTAGCGGGAGCAATGAGCAGTTCTTC.

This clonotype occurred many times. In nucleotides, the CDR3 is TGTGCCAGCAGCCGAAATCCGACTAGTAACGGATTGGCCGGGGAGCTGTTTTTT. It codes for CASSRNPTSNGLAGELFF. The J gene is TRBJ2-2, the V gene TRBV5-4; TRBD2 is a possible D gene (6 bases). Germline CDR1 and CDR2: SGHNT and YYREEE (reference sequence). The CDR3 has 18 amino acids. V shed 4 bases and J shed 6 bases, with 25 bases lying between them.

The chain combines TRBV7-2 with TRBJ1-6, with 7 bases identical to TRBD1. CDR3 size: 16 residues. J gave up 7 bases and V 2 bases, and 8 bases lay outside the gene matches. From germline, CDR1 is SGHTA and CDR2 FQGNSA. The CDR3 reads CASSLYEGQPNSPLHF. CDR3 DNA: TGTGCCAGCAGCTTATATGAGGGACAGCCGAATTCACCCCTCCACTTT.

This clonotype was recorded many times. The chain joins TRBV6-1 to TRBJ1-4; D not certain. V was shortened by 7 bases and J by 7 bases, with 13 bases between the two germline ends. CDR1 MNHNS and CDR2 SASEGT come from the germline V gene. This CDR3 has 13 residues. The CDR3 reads CASTGRGGEKLFF. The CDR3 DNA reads TGTGCCAGCACCGGTCGCGGTGGTGAAAAACTGTTTTTT.

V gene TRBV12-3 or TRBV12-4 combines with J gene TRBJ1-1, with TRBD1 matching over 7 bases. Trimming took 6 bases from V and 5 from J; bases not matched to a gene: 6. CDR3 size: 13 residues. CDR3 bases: TGTGCCAGCAGCGGAAACAGGGGAACTGAAGCTTTCTTT. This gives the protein CASSGNRGTEAFF.

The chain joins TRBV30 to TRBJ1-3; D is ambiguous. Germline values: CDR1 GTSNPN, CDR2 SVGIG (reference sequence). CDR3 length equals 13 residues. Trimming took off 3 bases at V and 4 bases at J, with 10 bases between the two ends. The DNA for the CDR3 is TGTGCCTGGAGCGGTACTTACGGAAACACCATATATTTT. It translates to CAWSGTYGNTIYF.